The 3 T cell receptor beta chains listed next were all sequenced from one sample in a study of high-grade serous ovarian cancer treatment subgroups. Tumor samples were obtained before definitive surgery or chemotherapy. The data were produced by immunoSEQ multiplex PCR, yet TCRdb's version contains in-frame clones alone and is incomplete. The table records more than 35,000 clones, about four fifths of them present only once. Sequencing was carried out using tumor tissue. The receptors originated from a human donor with high-grade serous ovarian cancer.

This clone has more than one count but fewer than ten. The chain is built from TRBV9 and TRBJ1-1; 10 bases align to TRBD1. This CDR3 spans 15 amino acids. Unmatched junction bases numbered 4, after V lost 0 bases and J lost 5 bases. Germline CDR1 reads SGDLS; CDR2 reads YYNGEE. The CDR3 DNA is TGTGCCAGCAGCGTAGGGGACAGGGGTGCAACTGAAGCTTTCTTT. Encoded protein: CASSVGDRGATEAFF.

In this sample, this clone turned up once. The chain joins TRBV28 to TRBJ2-3; 8 positions agree with TRBD1. Looked up from germline, CDR1 is MDHEN and CDR2 is SYDVKM. Unmatched junction bases numbered 4, after V lost 3 bases and J lost 2 bases. This CDR3 spans 15 amino acids. The CDR3 spells CASSFGDRYTDTQYF. For the CDR3, the DNA is TGTGCCAGCAGTTTCGGGGACAGGTACACAGATACGCAGTATTTT. The full variable domain, rest sourced from reference TRBV28 and TRBJ2-3, is DVKVTQSSRYLVKRTGEKVFLECVQDMDHENMFWYRQDPGLGLRLIYFSYDVKMKEKGDIPEGYSVSREKKERFSLILESASTNQTSMYLCASSFGDRYTDTQYFGPGTRLTVL.

The chain employs TRBV6-1 and TRBJ1-6, with D unclear. CDR1 and CDR2 (germline): MNHNS, SASEGT. The CDR3 runs to 14 residues. V was shortened by 6 bases and J by 9 bases, with 15 bases between the two germline ends. Here the CDR3 reads CASRGIDGSSPLHF. For the CDR3, the DNA is TGTGCCAGCAGAGGAATAGATGGTAGTTCACCCCTCCACTTT.